What follows is one TCR beta chain and its context. The target antigen is unknown. The data were produced by immunoSEQ multiplex PCR, yet TCRdb's version contains in-frame clones alone and is incomplete. The sample includes more than 20,000 clones, under 95% seen only once; the top ten take 0.55% to 0.7%. This specimen belongs to a study of T cell repertoires and Cas9 in healthy adults. Study-wide background: CD4 and CD8 compartments: SpCas9-reactive T cells profiled for potency, cytotoxicity, lineage.

Study results and caveats: In vitro, SpCas9-reactive Tregs were reported to curb effector T cell proliferation and function.

This CDR3 is 14 amino acids long. Germline CDR1 and CDR2: MNHNY and SVGAGI (reference sequence). Trimming took 8 bases from V and 5 from J; bases not matched to a gene: 12. This chain joins TRBV6-6 and TRBJ2-7, with 7 bases aligning to TRBD2. The receptor comes from a human donor in good health. Sequencing used CD4+ effector T cells (CD127+, CD25-, CD137-, CD154-) from PBMCs; culture status not recorded. The CDR3 nucleotides are TGTGCCAGCTCATGGGGCGGGGGATCCCACGAGCAGTACTTC. Protein product: CASSWGGGSHEQYF.